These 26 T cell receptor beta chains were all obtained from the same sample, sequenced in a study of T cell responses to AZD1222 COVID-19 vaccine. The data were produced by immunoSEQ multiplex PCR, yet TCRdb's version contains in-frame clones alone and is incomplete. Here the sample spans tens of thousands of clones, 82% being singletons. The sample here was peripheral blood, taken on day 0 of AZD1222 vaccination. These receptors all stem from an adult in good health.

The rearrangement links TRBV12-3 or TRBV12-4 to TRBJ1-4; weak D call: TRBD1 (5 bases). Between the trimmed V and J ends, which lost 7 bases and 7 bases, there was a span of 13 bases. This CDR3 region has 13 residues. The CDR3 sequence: CASNPRASEKLFF. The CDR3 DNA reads TGTGCCAGCAATCCCAGGGCGTCTGAAAAACTGTTTTTT.

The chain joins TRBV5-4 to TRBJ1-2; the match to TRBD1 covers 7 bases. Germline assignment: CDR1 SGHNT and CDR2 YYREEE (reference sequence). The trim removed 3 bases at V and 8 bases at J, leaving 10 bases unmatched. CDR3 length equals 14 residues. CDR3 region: CASSSPADRLGYTF. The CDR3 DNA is TGTGCCAGCAGCTCGCCCGCGGACAGGCTGGGCTACACCTTC.

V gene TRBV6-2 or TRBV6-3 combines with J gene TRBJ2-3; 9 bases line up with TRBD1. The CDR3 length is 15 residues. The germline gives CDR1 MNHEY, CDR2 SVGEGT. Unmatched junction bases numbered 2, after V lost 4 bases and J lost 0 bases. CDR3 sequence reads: CASSSDRGSTDTQYF. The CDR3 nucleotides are TGTGCCAGCAGTTCCGACAGGGGGAGCACAGATACGCAGTATTTT.

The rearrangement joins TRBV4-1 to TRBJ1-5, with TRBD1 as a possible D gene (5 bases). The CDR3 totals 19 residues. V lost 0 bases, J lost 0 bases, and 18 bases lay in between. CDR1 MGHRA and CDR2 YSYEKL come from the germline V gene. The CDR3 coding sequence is TGCGCCAGCAGCCAAGATTTCGGACACGATTTAATTAGCAATCAGCCCCAGCATTTT. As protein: CASSQDFGHDLISNQPQHF.

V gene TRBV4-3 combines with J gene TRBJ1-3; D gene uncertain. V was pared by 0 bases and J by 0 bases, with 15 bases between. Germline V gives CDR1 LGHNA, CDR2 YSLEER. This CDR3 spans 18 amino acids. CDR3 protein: CASSQDPLRGFSGNTIYF. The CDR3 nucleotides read TGCGCCAGCAGCCAAGATCCTCTTAGAGGATTCTCTGGAAACACCATATATTTT.

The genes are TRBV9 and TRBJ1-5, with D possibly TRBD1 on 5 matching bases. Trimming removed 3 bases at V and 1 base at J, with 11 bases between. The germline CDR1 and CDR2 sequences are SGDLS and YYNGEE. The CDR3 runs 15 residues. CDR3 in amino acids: CASSETWDSNQPQHF. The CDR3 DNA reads TGTGCCAGCAGCGAGACCTGGGACAGCAATCAGCCCCAGCATTTT.

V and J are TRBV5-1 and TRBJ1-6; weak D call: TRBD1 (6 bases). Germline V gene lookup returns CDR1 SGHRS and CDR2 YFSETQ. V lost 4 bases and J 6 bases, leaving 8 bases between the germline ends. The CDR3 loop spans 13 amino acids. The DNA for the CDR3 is TGCGCCAGCAGCCCGGACAGTAATTCACCCCTCCACTTT. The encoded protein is CASSPDSNSPLHF.

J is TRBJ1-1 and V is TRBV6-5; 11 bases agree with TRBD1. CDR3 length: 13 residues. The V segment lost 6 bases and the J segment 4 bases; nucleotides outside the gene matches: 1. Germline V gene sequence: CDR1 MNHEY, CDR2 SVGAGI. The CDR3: CASRGQGATEAFF. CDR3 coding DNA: TGTGCCAGCAGAGGACAGGGGGCCACTGAAGCTTTCTTT.

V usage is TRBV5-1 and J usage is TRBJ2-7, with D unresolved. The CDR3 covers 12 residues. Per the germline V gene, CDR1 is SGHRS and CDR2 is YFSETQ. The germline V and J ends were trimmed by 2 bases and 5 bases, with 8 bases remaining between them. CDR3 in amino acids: CASSFSGHEQYF. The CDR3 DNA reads TGCGCCAGCAGCTTTTCCGGGCACGAGCAGTACTTC.

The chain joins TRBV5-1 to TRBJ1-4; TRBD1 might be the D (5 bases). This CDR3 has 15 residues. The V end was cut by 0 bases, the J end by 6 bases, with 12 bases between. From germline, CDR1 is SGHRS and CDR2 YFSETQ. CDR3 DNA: TGCGCCAGCAGCTTGGCAGGGAGGCTAGATGAAAAACTGTTTTTT. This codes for CASSLAGRLDEKLFF.

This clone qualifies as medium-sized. The DNA of the CDR3 is TGTGCCTCCGAGAACGGGGGTATTGAAGCTTTCTTT. Its translation is CASENGGIEAFF. V gene TRBV6-5 combines with J gene TRBJ1-1; D might be TRBD1 (5 bases). The V gene lost 11 bases and the J gene lost 7 bases, with 17 bases spanning the gap. This CDR3 has 12 residues. Germline V gene data show CDR1 as MNHEY and CDR2 as SVGAGI.

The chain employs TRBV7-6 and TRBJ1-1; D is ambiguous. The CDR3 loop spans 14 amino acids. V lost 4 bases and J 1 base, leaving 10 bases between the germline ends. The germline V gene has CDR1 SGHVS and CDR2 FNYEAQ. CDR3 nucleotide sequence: TGTGCCAGCAGCTCCCGCCCTGGGAACACTGAAGCTTTCTTT. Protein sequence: CASSSRPGNTEAFF.

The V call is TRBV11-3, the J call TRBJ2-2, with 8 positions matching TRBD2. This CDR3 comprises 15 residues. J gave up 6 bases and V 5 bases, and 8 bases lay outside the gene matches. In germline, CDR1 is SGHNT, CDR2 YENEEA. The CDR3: CASSPGGGSPGELFF. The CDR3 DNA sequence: TGTGCCAGCAGCCCGGGAGGGGGGTCCCCCGGGGAGCTGTTTTTT.

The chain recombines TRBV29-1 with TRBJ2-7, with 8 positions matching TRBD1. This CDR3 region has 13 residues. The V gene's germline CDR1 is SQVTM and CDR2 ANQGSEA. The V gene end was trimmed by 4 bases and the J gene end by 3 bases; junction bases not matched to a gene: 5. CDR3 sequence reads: CSVAGGAGYEQYF. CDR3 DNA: TGCAGCGTTGCAGGGGGCGCCGGCTACGAGCAGTACTTC.

The CDR3 DNA reads as TGTGCCATCAGTGCTCAGACAACTAATGAAAAACTGTTTTTT. Its protein is CAISAQTTNEKLFF. The V call is TRBV10-3, the J call TRBJ1-4; no clear D. Germline loops: CDR1 ENHRY, CDR2 SYGVKD. The CDR3 totals 14 residues. Trimming stripped 4 bases from V and 0 bases from J, with 6 bases between.

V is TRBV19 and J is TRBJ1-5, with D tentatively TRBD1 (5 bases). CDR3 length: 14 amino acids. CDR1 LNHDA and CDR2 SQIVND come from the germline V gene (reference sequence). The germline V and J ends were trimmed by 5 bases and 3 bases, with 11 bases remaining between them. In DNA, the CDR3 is TGTGCCAGTAGTCCCCGACAGCCCAATCAGCCCCAGCATTTT. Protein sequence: CASSPRQPNQPQHF.

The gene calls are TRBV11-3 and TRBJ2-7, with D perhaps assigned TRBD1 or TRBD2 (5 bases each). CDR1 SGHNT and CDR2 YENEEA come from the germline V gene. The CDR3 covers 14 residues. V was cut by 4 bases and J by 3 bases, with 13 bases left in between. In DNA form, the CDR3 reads TGTGCCAGCAGCTCCCTGAGGGGTAGCTACGAGCAGTACTTC. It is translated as CASSSLRGSYEQYF.

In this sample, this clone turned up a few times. CDR3 amino acids: CASSPSQVNTEAFF. CDR3 coding DNA: TGCGCCAGCAGCCCTTCACAGGTGAACACTGAAGCTTTCTTT. The chain links TRBV5-1 to TRBJ1-1; TRBD1 might be the D (5 bases). This CDR3 spans 14 amino acids. Germline values: CDR1 SGHRS, CDR2 YFSETQ. V was clipped by 4 bases and J by 0 bases, with 10 bases between them.

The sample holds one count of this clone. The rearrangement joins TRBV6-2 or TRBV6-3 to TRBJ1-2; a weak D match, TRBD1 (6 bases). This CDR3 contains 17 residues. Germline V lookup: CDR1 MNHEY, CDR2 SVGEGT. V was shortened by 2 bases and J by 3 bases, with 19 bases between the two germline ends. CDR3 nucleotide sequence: TGTGCCAGCAGTTACCGTACGCTTCAGGGGCCTCACTATGGCTACACCTTC. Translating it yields CASSYRTLQGPHYGYTF.

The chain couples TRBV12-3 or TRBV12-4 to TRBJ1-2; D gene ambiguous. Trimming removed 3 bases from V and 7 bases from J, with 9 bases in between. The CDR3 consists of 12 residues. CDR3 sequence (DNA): TGTGCCAGCAGTTTGGGCGGGTTTGGCTACACCTTC. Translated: CASSLGGFGYTF.

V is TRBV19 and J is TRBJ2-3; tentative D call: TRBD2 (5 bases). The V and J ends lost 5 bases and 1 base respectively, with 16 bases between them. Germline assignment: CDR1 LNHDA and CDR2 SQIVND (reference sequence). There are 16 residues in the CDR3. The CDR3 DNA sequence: TGTGCCAGTAGTCGTCTAGCCGCCTCTCGCACAGATACGCAGTATTTT. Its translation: CASSRLAASRTDTQYF. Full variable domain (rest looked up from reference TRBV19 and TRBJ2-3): DGGITQSPKYLFRKEGQNVTLSCEQNLNHDAMYWYRQDPGQGLRLIYYSQIVNDFQKGDIAEGYSVSREKKESFPLTVTSAQKNPTAFYLCASSRLAASRTDTQYFGPGTRLTVL.

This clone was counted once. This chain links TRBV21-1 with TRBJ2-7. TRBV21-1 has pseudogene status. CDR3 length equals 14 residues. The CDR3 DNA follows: TGTGCCAGCACTTCAAAGAGAGACCTCTACGAGCAGTACTTC. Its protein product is CASTSKRDLYEQYF.

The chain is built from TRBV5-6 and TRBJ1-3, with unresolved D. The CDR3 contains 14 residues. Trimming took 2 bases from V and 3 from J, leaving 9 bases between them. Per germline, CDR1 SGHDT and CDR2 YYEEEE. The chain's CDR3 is CASSFSFIGNTIYF. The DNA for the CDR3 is TGTGCCAGCAGCTTTTCTTTTATTGGAAACACCATATATTTT.

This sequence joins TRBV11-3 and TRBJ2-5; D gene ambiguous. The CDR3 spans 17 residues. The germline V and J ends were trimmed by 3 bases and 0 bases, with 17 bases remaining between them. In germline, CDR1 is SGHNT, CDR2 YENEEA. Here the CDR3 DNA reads TGTGCCAGCAGCTTCGATCCGGTCAGGCCGTACCAAGAGACCCAGTACTTC. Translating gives CASSFDPVRPYQETQYF.

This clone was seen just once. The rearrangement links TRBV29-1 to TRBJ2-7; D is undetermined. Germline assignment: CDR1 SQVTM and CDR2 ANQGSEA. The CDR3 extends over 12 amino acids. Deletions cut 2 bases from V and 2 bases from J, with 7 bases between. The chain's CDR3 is CSVETAPYEQYF. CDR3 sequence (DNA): TGCAGCGTTGAAACCGCTCCCTACGAGCAGTACTTC.

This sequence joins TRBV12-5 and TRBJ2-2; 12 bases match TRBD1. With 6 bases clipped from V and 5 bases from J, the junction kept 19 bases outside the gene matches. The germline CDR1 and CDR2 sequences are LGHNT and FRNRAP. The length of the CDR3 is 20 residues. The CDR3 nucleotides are TGTGCTAGTGGCAGTGGTCTTTCCGGGACAGGGGGCGCGGGAACCGGGGAGCTGTTTTTT. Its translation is CASGSGLSGTGGAGTGELFF. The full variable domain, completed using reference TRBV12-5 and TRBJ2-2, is DARVTQTPRHKVTEMGQEVTMRCQPILGHNTVFWYRQTMMQGLELLAYFRNRAPLDDSGMPKDRFSAEMPDATLATLKIQPSEPRDSAVYFCASGSGLSGTGGAGTGELFFGEGSRLTVL.